This TCR beta chain derives from a study of T cell responses to AZD1222 COVID-19 vaccine. For the study at large: Pooled in the analysis were second doses at about 4 or about 12 weeks.

Here immunoSEQ multiplex PCR was the method, and the copy in TCRdb shows in-frame clones only, minus some. Of some 130,000 clones in the sample, under 90% were seen once. This CDR3 has 15 residues. In germline, CDR1 is SGHNT, CDR2 YYREEE (reference sequence). Between the trimmed V and J ends, which lost 4 bases and 4 bases, there was a span of 17 bases. In the case of this clone: Its antigen is unknown.

General study findings and limits: Repertoires were obtained solely post-peak T cell response. Spike-spanning, vaccine-associated CD4 TCRs were dominant at 160-218 and 743-854.

The sequence derives from an adult in good health. Material: peripheral blood, obtained on day 0 of AZD1222 vaccination. This rearrangement joins TRBV5-4 to TRBJ1-2; TRBD1 might be the D (5 bases). The CDR3 DNA follows: TGTGCCAGCAGCGGGACGGCCAGGGTATCCTATGGCTACACCTTC. Its protein product is CASSGTARVSYGYTF.